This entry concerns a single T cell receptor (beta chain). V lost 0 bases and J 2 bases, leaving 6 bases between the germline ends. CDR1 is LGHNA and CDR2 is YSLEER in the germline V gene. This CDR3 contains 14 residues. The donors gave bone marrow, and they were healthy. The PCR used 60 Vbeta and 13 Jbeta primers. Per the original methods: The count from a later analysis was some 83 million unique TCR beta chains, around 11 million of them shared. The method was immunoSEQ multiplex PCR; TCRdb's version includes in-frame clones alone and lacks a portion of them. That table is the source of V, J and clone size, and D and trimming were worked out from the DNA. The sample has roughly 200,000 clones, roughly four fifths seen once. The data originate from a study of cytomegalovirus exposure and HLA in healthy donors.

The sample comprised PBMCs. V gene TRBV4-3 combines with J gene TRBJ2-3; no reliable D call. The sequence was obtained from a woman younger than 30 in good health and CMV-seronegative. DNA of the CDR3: TGCGCCAGCAGCCAAGATTCTTTCACAGATACGCAGTATTTT. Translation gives CASSQDSFTDTQYF.